The rows below give T cell receptor beta chains drawn from one sample of a study of blood T cell repertoires in COVID-19. Only in-frame clones appear in the TCRdb table, and some are missing; sequencing was by immunoSEQ multiplex PCR. The data contain roughly 500,000 clones, roughly 90% of them singletons. Sample: PBMCs or T cells enriched from blood (not recorded which). These receptors all come from a middle-aged woman who had recovered from COVID-19. The CDR3 runs from the conserved cysteine through the conserved F or W. D genes are given only for firm matches. Rows give clone size only sometimes, using once, few, many, or a class for an expanded clone.

D gene: TRBD1; V gene: TRBV19; clone size: -; J gene: TRBJ1-6; CDR3 protein: CASSITGVDSPLHF; CDR3 DNA: TGTGCCAGTAGTATAACAGGGGTGGATTCACCCCTCCACTTT
D gene: TRBD2; V gene: TRBV7-8; clone size: -; J gene: TRBJ2-5; CDR3 protein: CASSPRLAGVQTQYF; CDR3 DNA: TGTGCCAGCAGCCCCCGACTAGCGGGAGTACAGACCCAGTACTTC
D gene: -; V gene: TRBV5-1; clone size: -; J gene: TRBJ2-7; CDR3 protein: CASSPGRGISYEQYF; CDR3 DNA: TGCGCCAGCAGTCCTGGCCGGGGGATTTCCTACGAGCAGTACTTC
D gene: -; V gene: TRBV13; clone size: -; J gene: TRBJ1-2; CDR3 protein: CASSHRARGYTF; CDR3 DNA: TGTGCCAGCAGCCACAGGGCTCGTGGCTACACCTTC
D gene: -; V gene: TRBV29-1; clone size: -; J gene: TRBJ1-3; CDR3 protein: CSVGSNSGNTIYF; CDR3 DNA: TGCAGCGTTGGGAGTAACTCTGGAAACACCATATATTTT
D gene: -; V gene: TRBV7-2; clone size: -; J gene: TRBJ2-2; CDR3 protein: CASSLPRIGTLNTGELFF; CDR3 DNA: TGTGCCAGCAGCTTACCCCGGATAGGGACTTTGAACACCGGGGAGCTGTTTTTT
D gene: TRBD1; V gene: TRBV19; clone size: -; J gene: TRBJ2-7; CDR3 protein: CASSIFGTGPYEQYF; CDR3 DNA: TGTGCCAGTAGTATTTTCGGGACAGGGCCCTACGAGCAGTACTTC
D gene: -; V gene: TRBV5-1; clone size: -; J gene: TRBJ1-3; CDR3 protein: CASSQGRGGNTIYF; CDR3 DNA: TGCGCCAGCAGCCAGGGCAGAGGTGGAAACACCATATATTTT
D gene: TRBD2; V gene: TRBV10-3; clone size: -; J gene: TRBJ2-3; CDR3 protein: CAISLAGMGTDTQYF; CDR3 DNA: TGTGCCATCAGTTTAGCGGGGATGGGCACAGATACGCAGTATTTT
D gene: -; V gene: TRBV19; clone size: -; J gene: TRBJ1-2; CDR3 protein: CASNGPGESYGYTF; CDR3 DNA: TGTGCCAGTAATGGGCCAGGGGAGTCCTATGGCTACACCTTC
D gene: -; V gene: TRBV7-9; clone size: -; J gene: TRBJ2-7; CDR3 protein: CASSLSGISYEQYF; CDR3 DNA: TGTGCCAGCAGCCTATCAGGGATCTCCTACGAGCAGTACTTC
D gene: -; V gene: TRBV7-2; clone size: -; J gene: TRBJ2-7; CDR3 protein: CASSPRTLSVGYEQYF; CDR3 DNA: TGTGCCAGCAGCCCCCGGACTCTAAGTGTGGGTTACGAGCAGTACTTC
D gene: TRBD2; V gene: TRBV5-1; clone size: -; J gene: TRBJ2-5; CDR3 protein: CASSLVGREETQYF; CDR3 DNA: TGCGCCAGCAGCTTGGTCGGGAGGGAAGAGACCCAGTACTTC
D gene: -; V gene: TRBV11-3; clone size: -; J gene: TRBJ2-7; CDR3 protein: CASSPTSAYEQYF; CDR3 DNA: TGTGCCAGCAGCCCGACATCGGCCTACGAGCAGTACTTC
D gene: -; V gene: TRBV9; clone size: -; J gene: TRBJ1-1; CDR3 protein: CASSVVGQEAFF; CDR3 DNA: TGTGCCAGCAGCGTAGTAGGACAGGAAGCTTTCTTT
D gene: -; V gene: TRBV6-5; clone size: -; J gene: TRBJ1-1; CDR3 protein: CASWFREGNTEAFF; CDR3 DNA: TGTGCCAGCTGGTTCAGGGAAGGAAACACTGAAGCTTTCTTT
D gene: TRBD2; V gene: TRBV11-1; clone size: -; J gene: TRBJ2-5; CDR3 protein: CASSFGLAGEETQYF; CDR3 DNA: TGTGCCAGCAGCTTCGGACTAGCGGGAGAGGAGACCCAGTACTTC
D gene: -; V gene: TRBV5-1; clone size: -; J gene: TRBJ2-3; CDR3 protein: CASRGGPLSTDTQYF; CDR3 DNA: TGCGCCAGCAGGGGCGGGCCTCTTAGCACAGATACGCAGTATTTT
D gene: TRBD1; V gene: TRBV18; clone size: -; J gene: TRBJ2-2; CDR3 protein: CASSPRDREYGELFF; CDR3 DNA: TGTGCCAGCTCACCCCGGGACAGGGAGTACGGGGAGCTGTTTTTT
D gene: TRBD2; V gene: TRBV7-6; clone size: -; J gene: TRBJ2-7; CDR3 protein: CASSRLAGNSYEQYF; CDR3 DNA: TGTGCCAGCAGCAGACTAGCGGGCAACTCCTACGAGCAGTACTTC
D gene: -; V gene: TRBV12-3/TRBV12-4; clone size: -; J gene: TRBJ2-7; CDR3 protein: CASSGTFYEQYF; CDR3 DNA: TGTGCCAGCAGTGGGACATTCTACGAGCAGTACTTC
D gene: TRBD1; V gene: TRBV7-2; clone size: few; J gene: TRBJ1-6; CDR3 protein: CASSPHRGRNSPLHF; CDR3 DNA: TGTGCCAGCAGCCCGCACAGGGGACGAAATTCACCCCTCCACTTT
D gene: TRBD2; V gene: TRBV6-1; clone size: -; J gene: TRBJ2-2; CDR3 protein: CASSEPGLAGYGGELFF; CDR3 DNA: TGTGCCAGCAGTGAACCGGGACTAGCGGGTTATGGGGGGGAGCTGTTTTTT
D gene: TRBD1; V gene: TRBV30; clone size: -; J gene: TRBJ1-1; CDR3 protein: CAWGTGSVEAFF; CDR3 DNA: TGTGCCTGGGGGACAGGCAGTGTTGAAGCTTTCTTT
D gene: TRBD2; V gene: TRBV3-1/TRBV3-2; clone size: -; J gene: TRBJ2-3; CDR3 protein: CASSQDRSGLAGGGTDTQYF; CDR3 DNA: TGTGCCAGCAGCCAAGATCGATCAGGACTAGCGGGGGGGGGCACAGATACGCAGTATTTT
D gene: -; V gene: TRBV3-1/TRBV3-2; clone size: -; J gene: TRBJ1-2; CDR3 protein: CASSPTGGAGYTF; CDR3 DNA: TGTGCCAGCAGCCCGACGGGGGGGGCGGGCTACACCTTC
D gene: -; V gene: TRBV20-1; clone size: -; J gene: TRBJ2-1; CDR3 protein: CSASTSIGQFF; CDR3 DNA: TGCAGTGCCTCCACTAGTATTGGGCAGTTCTTC
D gene: TRBD2; V gene: TRBV4-3; clone size: -; J gene: TRBJ2-5; CDR3 protein: CASSQVGARSGGGETQYF; CDR3 DNA: TGCGCCAGCAGCCAAGTTGGGGCCCGGTCGGGAGGGGGGGAGACCCAGTACTTC
D gene: TRBD1; V gene: TRBV7-8; clone size: few; J gene: TRBJ1-5; CDR3 protein: CASSFTGGRNQPQHF; CDR3 DNA: TGTGCCAGCAGCTTCACAGGGGGGAGGAATCAGCCCCAGCATTTT
D gene: -; V gene: TRBV19; clone size: -; J gene: TRBJ2-1; CDR3 protein: CASSGPGDEQFF; CDR3 DNA: TGTGCCAGTAGTGGGCCCGGGGATGAGCAGTTCTTC
D gene: -; V gene: TRBV19; clone size: -; J gene: TRBJ2-1; CDR3 protein: CATRAGAYNEQFF; CDR3 DNA: TGTGCCACCCGAGCGGGTGCCTACAATGAGCAGTTCTTC
D gene: TRBD2; V gene: TRBV19; clone size: -; J gene: TRBJ2-3; CDR3 protein: CASSKGLAGGGDTQYF; CDR3 DNA: TGTGCCAGTAGTAAGGGACTAGCGGGAGGAGGAGATACGCAGTATTTT
D gene: TRBD1; V gene: TRBV6-5; clone size: -; J gene: TRBJ1-1; CDR3 protein: CASSYSTGGGTEAFF; CDR3 DNA: TGTGCCAGCAGTTACTCGACAGGGGGGGGTACTGAAGCTTTCTTT
D gene: TRBD2; V gene: TRBV6-2/TRBV6-3; clone size: few; J gene: TRBJ2-3; CDR3 protein: CASSYTSGSTDTQYF; CDR3 DNA: TGTGCCAGCAGTTACACTAGCGGGAGCACAGATACGCAGTATTTT
D gene: TRBD1; V gene: TRBV24-1; clone size: -; J gene: TRBJ2-4; CDR3 protein: CATSELRDRVPQGYKNIQYF; CDR3 DNA: TGTGCCACCAGTGAACTCCGGGACAGGGTTCCCCAGGGCTACAAAAACATTCAGTACTTC
D gene: -; V gene: TRBV6-5; clone size: -; J gene: TRBJ1-4; CDR3 protein: CASRRAGNEKLFF; CDR3 DNA: TGTGCCAGCAGGCGGGCTGGTAATGAAAAACTGTTTTTT
D gene: -; V gene: TRBV7-2; clone size: -; J gene: TRBJ2-3; CDR3 protein: CASSLVYGLATDTQYF; CDR3 DNA: TGTGCCAGCAGCTTAGTTTATGGGCTAGCGACAGATACGCAGTATTTT
D gene: TRBD1; V gene: TRBV7-9; clone size: -; J gene: TRBJ1-4; CDR3 protein: CASSPNTGVDGEKLFF; CDR3 DNA: TGTGCCAGCAGCCCCAACACAGGGGTCGATGGTGAAAAACTGTTTTTT
D gene: -; V gene: TRBV7-9; clone size: -; J gene: TRBJ2-3; CDR3 protein: CASSLQAPTRELYF; CDR3 DNA: TGTGCCAGCAGCTTACAAGCGCCTACTCGGGAGCTGTATTTT
D gene: TRBD1; V gene: TRBV27; clone size: -; J gene: TRBJ1-2; CDR3 protein: CASSRTGDSYGYTF; CDR3 DNA: TGTGCCAGCAGTCGGACAGGGGATTCCTATGGCTACACCTTC
D gene: TRBD1; V gene: TRBV15; clone size: -; J gene: TRBJ1-5; CDR3 protein: CATSRGDRVNQPQHF; CDR3 DNA: TGTGCCACCAGCAGAGGGGACAGGGTCAATCAGCCCCAGCATTTT
D gene: TRBD2; V gene: TRBV5-1; clone size: -; J gene: TRBJ2-1; CDR3 protein: CASSATSGRPNEQFF; CDR3 DNA: TGCGCCAGCAGCGCAACTAGCGGGAGGCCCAATGAGCAGTTCTTC
D gene: -; V gene: TRBV5-1; clone size: -; J gene: TRBJ2-4; CDR3 protein: CASSLASTGLAKNIQYF; CDR3 DNA: TGCGCCAGCAGCTTGGCCTCGACAGGACTAGCCAAAAACATTCAGTACTTC
D gene: -; V gene: TRBV15; clone size: -; J gene: TRBJ2-5; CDR3 protein: CATSRGGVDYQETQYF; CDR3 DNA: TGTGCCACCAGCAGAGGGGGGGTGGACTACCAAGAGACCCAGTACTTC
D gene: TRBD1; V gene: TRBV5-4; clone size: -; J gene: TRBJ2-7; CDR3 protein: CASSPSGPQGVKYEQYF; CDR3 DNA: TGTGCCAGCAGCCCCAGCGGCCCGCAGGGGGTCAAGTACGAGCAGTACTTC
D gene: TRBD1; V gene: TRBV5-3; clone size: -; J gene: TRBJ1-2; CDR3 protein: CARSPTGQTVYTF; CDR3 DNA: TGTGCCAGAAGCCCAACGGGACAGACGGTCTACACCTTC
D gene: -; V gene: TRBV28; clone size: -; J gene: TRBJ2-2; CDR3 protein: CASPTPGGTGELFF; CDR3 DNA: TGTGCCAGCCCGACCCCCGGGGGAACCGGGGAGCTGTTTTTT
D gene: -; V gene: TRBV29-1; clone size: -; J gene: TRBJ2-7; CDR3 protein: CSVEGGGSVYEQYF; CDR3 DNA: TGCAGCGTTGAAGGAGGTGGGAGCGTCTACGAGCAGTACTTC
D gene: TRBD2; V gene: TRBV10-3; clone size: -; J gene: TRBJ2-7; CDR3 protein: CAISRTSGTYYEQYF; CDR3 DNA: TGTGCCATCAGCCGGACTAGCGGGACCTACTACGAGCAGTACTTC
D gene: TRBD1; V gene: TRBV11-2; clone size: -; J gene: TRBJ1-1; CDR3 protein: CASSFYRDRGTEAFF; CDR3 DNA: TGTGCCAGCAGCTTTTACAGGGACAGGGGAACTGAAGCTTTCTTT
D gene: -; V gene: TRBV18; clone size: -; J gene: TRBJ1-2; CDR3 protein: CASSPGEDLTYGYTF; CDR3 DNA: TGTGCCAGCTCACCAGGGGAGGATCTAACCTATGGCTACACCTTC